This paragraph covers one T cell receptor beta chain sequence. The sample originates from a study of patients and donors after allogeneic stem cell transplantation. TCRdb reanalysed the RT-PCR reads using MiXCR and keeps one entry per CDR3 protein. The sample yields approximately 430,000 distinct CDR3 sequences, 16% seen once. The specimen was blood, either unsorted or a sorted T cell fraction (not recorded which). This TCR was sampled from a human donor who was either an allogeneic HSCT recipient or a stem cell or donor lymphocyte infusion donor (not recorded which). It is not recorded whose cells these are; they may come from a transplant donor.

DNA for the CDR3: TGTGCCACCAGTGACCCCGGCGGGAGGCTCGGCAATGAGCAGTTCTTC. It encodes CATSDPGGRLGNEQFF. The chain has TRBV24-1 and TRBJ2-1; 8 nucleotides match TRBD2. J was trimmed by 6 bases and V by 4 bases; bases with no gene match: 10. The CDR3 has 16 residues. Per germline, CDR1 KGHDR and CDR2 SFDVKD.